This T cell receptor beta chain derives from a study of blood T cell repertoires in COVID-19. Looking at the study overall: Acute and convalescent COVID-19 specimens originated in the United States, Italy and Spain.

Profiling relied on immunoSEQ multiplex PCR, and the TCRdb table lists in-frame clones only, not all of them. Among approximately 210,000 clones listed, roughly four fifths were seen once. The germline V and J ends were trimmed by 2 bases and 5 bases, with 6 bases remaining between them. Germline lookup yields CDR1 SGHAT and CDR2 FQNNGV. This CDR3 has 13 amino acids. Sequencing was performed on peripheral blood. The clonotype was recovered from a woman in her seventies with active or convalescent COVID-19. The chain carries TRBV11-2 and TRBJ2-2; D is uncertain. CDR3 in amino acids: CASSLSWTGELFF. In DNA, the CDR3 is TGTGCCAGCAGCTTAAGCTGGACCGGGGAGCTGTTTTTT.